These 23 T cell receptor beta chains were sequenced from one sample in a study of Graves' ophthalmopathy and Graves' hyperthyroidism. Amplified material comprised TCR beta CDR3 regions derived from RNA transcripts. Following a first-round RT-PCR that used HTBI primers, a second-round multiplex PCR was carried out. MiXCR, applied by TCRdb to the multiplex PCR reads, yields one record per CDR3 protein. The table records more than 1,000,000 distinct CDR3 sequences, about 36% of them present only once. Sequencing was performed on peripheral blood or thyroid tissue (not recorded which). The receptors were sampled from an adult man with Graves' hyperthyroidism.

The chain links TRBV10-2 to TRBJ2-7; D ambiguous. Germline-derived CDR1 and CDR2 are WSHSY and SAAADI. CDR3 length: 12 residues. The germline V and J ends were trimmed by 3 bases and 3 bases, with 6 bases remaining between them. CDR3 nucleotide sequence: TGCGCCAGCAGTGATAGCCGCTACGAGCAGTACTTC. It is translated as CASSDSRYEQYF.

At least ten counts were recorded for this clonotype. J is TRBJ2-6 and V is TRBV10-3, with 7 bases that match TRBD1. V was pared by 3 bases and J by 0 bases, with 5 bases of the junction left unmatched. The CDR3 runs 17 residues. CDR1 ENHRY and CDR2 SYGVKD come from the germline V gene. The CDR3 region is CAISDRTGDSGANVLTF. The DNA of the CDR3 is TGTGCCATCAGTGACAGGACAGGAGACTCTGGGGCCAACGTCCTGACTTTC.

Comment on this clonotype: A read error may account for a junction end that differs from germline. V is TRBV7-9 and J is TRBJ2-7, with D possibly being TRBD2 (5 bases). Germline CDR1 SEHNR, CDR2 FQNEAQ (reference sequence). The CDR3 runs 13 residues. This chain's CDR3 is CASSSRFAGELYF. Written as DNA, the CDR3 is TGTGCCAGCAGCAGCAGGTTCGCTGGGGAGCTGTACTTC.

The J gene is TRBJ2-7, the V gene TRBV5-8; TRBD2 aligns across 8 bases. Germline trimming cut 4 bases from V and 2 bases from J; bases unmatched to any gene: 11. This CDR3 spans 16 amino acids. Germline-derived CDR1 and CDR2 are SGHTS and YDEGEE. CDR3 sequence: CASSLPETGGTYEQYF. The CDR3 DNA sequence: TGTGCCAGCAGCCTTCCGGAGACGGGGGGGACCTACGAGCAGTACTTC.

The CDR3: CASSSDKTSYNSPLHF. CDR3 in DNA: TGTGCCAGCAGCTCGGACAAAACCTCCTATAATTCACCCCTCCACTTT. V gene TRBV7-9 combines with J gene TRBJ1-6; D may be TRBD1 (5 bases). CDR3 length equals 16 residues. Germline CDR1 is SEHNR and CDR2 is FQNEAQ (reference sequence). The germline V and J ends were trimmed by 4 bases and 0 bases, with 10 bases remaining between them.

The chain joins TRBV20-1 to TRBJ2-2; TRBD2 might be the D (5 bases). Trimming removed 1 base at V and 1 base at J, with 10 bases between. Germline loops: CDR1 DFQATT, CDR2 SNEGSKA (reference sequence). CDR3 length: 15 residues. The CDR3 spells CSARGSAGNTGELFF. For the CDR3, the DNA is TGCAGTGCTAGAGGGAGCGCGGGGAACACCGGGGAGCTGTTTTTT.

V and J are TRBV2 and TRBJ2-5, with TRBD2 identical over 7 bases. V gave up 7 bases and J gave up 7 bases; unmatched junction bases: 6. The CDR3 length is 12 residues. Germline V gene sequence: CDR1 SNHLY, CDR2 FYNNEI. The CDR3 loop reads CASMGGLGTQYF. In DNA, the CDR3 is TGTGCCAGCATGGGAGGGTTGGGGACCCAGTACTTC.

This chain joins TRBV10-3 and TRBJ1-1, with 9 nucleotides matching TRBD1. Germline V gene sequence: CDR1 ENHRY, CDR2 SYGVKD. With V trimmed by 3 bases and J by 8 bases, 10 bases remained unmatched. This CDR3 is built from 15 residues. The chain's CDR3 is CAISEAGQGGTEAFF. CDR3 bases: TGTGCCATCAGTGAAGCGGGACAGGGAGGGACCGAAGCTTTCTTT.

This clonotype came up a few times. The rearrangement joins TRBV5-8 to TRBJ2-7; D call uncertain. Germline V lookup: CDR1 SGHTS, CDR2 YDEGEE. The CDR3 has 17 amino acids. V shed 5 bases and J shed 6 bases, with 27 bases lying between them. CDR3 region: CASSPQAKTASSREQYF. Here the CDR3 DNA reads TGTGCCAGCAGTCCCCAAGCGAAAACCGCCTCATCTCGCGAGCAGTACTTC.

V and J are TRBV10-2 and TRBJ1-6, with D maybe TRBD1 (6 bases). V was trimmed by 11 bases and J by 8 bases, leaving 19 bases between them. This CDR3 comprises 14 residues. Germline loops: CDR1 WSHSY, CDR2 SAAADI. CDR3 DNA: TGCGCCGTCAGTAGTCGGACAGTAGATTCACCCCTCCACTTT. This translates into CAVSSRTVDSPLHF.

As regards this clonotype: Relative to the germline gene, one junction end is altered; a read error may explain this. The genes are TRBV6-2 or TRBV6-3 and TRBJ2-3; 7 nucleotides align to TRBD1. Germline CDR1 reads MNHEY; CDR2 reads SVGEGT. The CDR3 sequence is 17 residues long. CDR3 sequence (DNA): TGTGCCAGCAGTCCCAAACGGACAGGTGCTAGCACAGATACACAGTATTTT. Its translation is CASSPKRTGASTDTQYF.

This clonotype was observed a handful of times. This chain joins TRBV4-3 and TRBJ2-7, with 7 bases lining up with TRBD2. CDR1 and CDR2 from the germline V gene are LGHNA and YSLEER. Trimming cost V 0 bases and J 1 base; bases outside gene matches: 12. The CDR3 has 18 residues. The CDR3, as DNA: TGCGCCAGCAGCCAAGAGGCAGGGACTACTGGGATTTCCTACGAGCAGTACTTC. Amino acids: CASSQEAGTTGISYEQYF.

This clonotype was seen many times. This chain links TRBV7-2 with TRBJ1-1, with no clear D. The CDR3 runs to 14 residues. CDR1 SGHTA and CDR2 FQGNSA come from the germline V gene. V shed 2 bases and J shed 2 bases, with 9 bases lying between them. CDR3 coding DNA: TGTGCCAGCAGCTTAACCCACCTTAACACTGAAGCTTTCTTT. Its protein product is CASSLTHLNTEAFF.

V is TRBV6-5 and J is TRBJ1-5, with D unclear. Trimming pared 2 bases from V and 2 bases from J, leaving 7 bases between. Germline-derived CDR1 and CDR2 are MNHEY and SVGAGI. The CDR3 runs 14 residues. In nucleotides, the CDR3 is TGTGCCAGCAGTTACGGCGTGGGCAATCAGCCCCAGCATTTT. It encodes CASSYGVGNQPQHF.

CDR3 in DNA: TGCGCCAGCAGCAAGGAACACCAAGAGACCCAGTACTTC. Its translation: CASSKEHQETQYF. The V gene is TRBV4-3, the J gene TRBJ2-5; D unclear. The V end lost 5 bases, the J end lost 0 bases, and 7 bases lay between the germline ends. The CDR3 is made up of 13 amino acids. Germline V gives CDR1 LGHNA, CDR2 YSLEER.

This clonotype was seen many times. The chain links TRBV10-3 to TRBJ1-2; D ambiguous. This CDR3 has 12 residues. Trimming took 2 bases from V and 8 from J, leaving 9 bases between them. The germline V gene has CDR1 ENHRY and CDR2 SYGVKD. The CDR3 coding sequence is TGTGCCATCAGTGAGGGGCCAACGGGCTACACCTTC. Amino acids: CAISEGPTGYTF.

The V call is TRBV20-1, the J call TRBJ2-5, with 8 bases identical to TRBD2. This CDR3 is built from 16 residues. The V gene's germline CDR1 is DFQATT and CDR2 SNEGSKA (reference sequence). The junction had 17 bases not matched to a gene; V was cut back by 6 bases and J by 5 bases. The CDR3 DNA reads as TGCAGTGCCAAACCGGGGGCGGGAGGAACAATTGAGACCCAGTACTTC. Translating gives CSAKPGAGGTIETQYF.

This clonotype was recorded many times. This chain links TRBV11-2 with TRBJ1-1; the D gene is possibly TRBD1 (5 bases). The CDR3 extends over 16 amino acids. Trimming removed 6 bases from V and 0 bases from J, with 17 bases in between. Germline values: CDR1 SGHAT, CDR2 FQNNGV. The DNA for the CDR3 is TGTGCCAGCAGTCGACGGGGGGAGATGGTGAACACTGAAGCTTTCTTT. Its protein product is CASSRRGEMVNTEAFF. The full variable domain, in which reference TRBV11-2 and TRBJ1-1 provide the parts outside the CDR3, is EAGVAQSPRYKIIEKRQSVAFWCNPISGHATLYWYQQILGQGPKLLIQFQNNGVVDDSQLPKDRFSAERLKGVDSTLKIQPAKLEDSAVYLCASSRRGEMVNTEAFFGQGTRLTVV.

DNA of the CDR3: TGCAGTGCTAATCCAGGGGGCAGGTACGAGCAGTACTTC. Translated, it gives CSANPGGRYEQYF. The chain employs TRBV20-1 and TRBJ2-7; 8 nucleotides align to TRBD1. Germline assignment: CDR1 DFQATT and CDR2 SNEGSKA (reference sequence). This CDR3 region has 13 residues. The V gene end was trimmed by 4 bases and the J gene end by 4 bases; junction bases not matched to a gene: 6.

This clonotype was picked up many times. The rearrangement uses TRBV12-3 or TRBV12-4 and TRBJ1-4; D uncertain. V gave up 6 bases and J gave up 5 bases, with 10 bases separating them. This CDR3 has 13 residues. The DNA of the CDR3 is TGTGCCAGCAGCCCGGACGGGAATGAAAAACTGTTTTTT. It translates to CASSPDGNEKLFF.

Turning to this clonotype: The junction departs from germline at one end; a sequencing error may be responsible. This chain connects TRBV14 to TRBJ1-1; 9 bases align to TRBD1. The CDR3 is 16 residues long. Germline CDR1 is SGHDN and CDR2 is FVKESK. This chain's CDR3 is CASSQGVWDRVTEAFF. DNA for the CDR3: TGTGCCAGCAGCCAAGGCGTTTGGGACAGGGTCACTGAAGCCTTCTTT.

In this sample, this clonotype turned up a few times. CDR3 nucleotides: TGTGCCAGCAGTTCCGCATCGACAGGGAATAATGAAAAACTGTTTTTT. Translated, it gives CASSSASTGNNEKLFF. This sequence joins TRBV27 and TRBJ1-4, with TRBD1 matching 7 bases. This CDR3 has 16 amino acids. Germline CDR1 MNHEY, CDR2 SMNVEV (reference sequence). J lost 4 bases, V lost 4 bases, and 9 bases had no gene match.

V and J are TRBV20-1 and TRBJ1-6; TRBD1 matches at 9 bases. The CDR3 loop spans 15 amino acids. The germline V gene encodes CDR1 DFQATT and CDR2 SNEGSKA (reference sequence). Trimming removed 1 base from V and 10 bases from J; junction bases left unmatched: 8. This CDR3 reads CSARAPDRGQSPLHF. Written as DNA, the CDR3 is TGCAGTGCTAGAGCCCCGGACAGGGGACAGTCACCCCTCCACTTT.